This entry describes one T cell receptor beta chain. Which antigen it targets is not known. Base qualities are missing; no much larger clone stands one base away. Trimming at the junction amounts to 5 bases on V and 10 bases on J, and the germline ends lie 18 bases apart. Reading from cysteine to phenylalanine, the CDR3 counts 14 amino acids. Solely the CDR3 DNA is kept, with 42 bases framed from the first base. Per the germline V gene, SGHAT is the CDR1 and FQNNGV is the CDR2. The immunoSEQ Assay was the method used to sequence TCRbeta CDR3 regions. After extraction, genomic DNA underwent amplification by bias-controlled multiplex PCR, followed by high-throughput sequencing. In the original analysis: Collapsing and filtering of sequences were performed to quantify the absolute abundance of each unique TCRbeta CDR3 region. Usable DNA was measured by amplifying reference genes present in all nucleated cells, and TCRbeta template counts were normalized to that usable DNA to estimate T cell fraction. Repertoire TCRs were annotated as SARS-CoV-2-specific when V gene, CDR3 amino acid sequence and J gene were exactly matched to a known reactive TCR set. The reference SARS-CoV-2 TCR set came from MIRA and was filtered for enrichment in COVID-19-positive ImmuneCODE repertoires, removing public or cross-reactive TCRs. Based on the MIRA antigens, annotated TCRs were further analysed at the level of specific ORF or position within ORF. Depth was the summed frequency of annotated unique rearrangements, while breadth was defined as annotated unique rearrangements over total unique productive rearrangements. Two-sided Wilcoxon rank-sum tests were applied when comparing TCR breadth between groups. TCRdb took over this immuneACCESS table, retaining in-frame rearrangements with V and J assigned. Such tables are incomplete; in checked studies, under half of the missing clones stem from an unresolved V gene, and the remainder is unexplained. The V and J calls and clone size are taken from that table; D and trimming were inferred from the DNA. This sample holds under 400,000 clones; over 75% were observed only once. 3.4% of the sample belongs to the ten largest clones.

This specimen comes from a study of Ad26.COV2.S vaccination and SARS-CoV-2 variants (dated by TCRdb to 2020 to 2022). Background for the entire study: Donors in the vaccine arm were drawn from COV1001, a phase I-IIa trial of Ad26.COV2.S in healthy adults that was multicentre, randomized, double-blind and placebo-controlled. Ad26.COV2.S was given intramuscularly at 5x10^10 or 1x10^11 viral particles, as a single shot or as two shots 56 days apart. TCRbeta repertoire sequencing served as the tool for gauging how specific and how broad the SARS-CoV-2-reactive T cell receptors were following Ad26.COV2.S vaccination. The TCR-sequenced set comprised around 30 samples: around 20 Ad26.COV2.S vaccine recipients, 5 placebo recipients and 8 SARS-CoV-2 convalescent individuals. Trial participants were randomized into five groups of five, in which low-dose or high-dose Ad26.COV2.S was given once or twice, or placebo was given on both occasions. Investigators remained blinded to trial group allocation during experiments and outcome assessment. Broader findings and caveats from the paper: Ad26.COV2.S recipients had higher spike-specific TCR breadth than placebo recipients (P = 0.0014). Vaccine and placebo recipients had similar non-spike TCR breadth, a finding consistent with the vaccine containing only spike. The study was not powered to compare responses between vaccine doses or regimens. Substantial breadth of spike-specific CD8+ and CD4+ T cell responses was reported after vaccination. The authors noted that total T cell responses may have been underestimated by the TCR breadth and depth analyses.

In the paper's terms, the treatment or condition label means: some 20 received Ad26.COV2.S at low or high dose, single or two shots; roughly five received placebo; per-sample allocation not given. Repertoires of vaccine and placebo recipients were sequenced from samples collected on day 63 after the first injection. In Cohort 1b, 25 to 30 adults aged 18-55 years were enrolled at a single site in Boston, USA, between 29 July and 7 August 2020. Ad26.COV2.S was a replication-incompetent adenovirus type 26 vector that expressed a prefusion-stabilized SARS-CoV-2 spike protein derived from the original Wuhan strain.

Recombination joined TRBV11-2 with TRBJ2-1, with a weak D call of TRBD2 (5 bases match). The sequences come from peripheral blood, collected in a trial of Ad26.COV2.S vaccine versus placebo. This clonotype originated in a person between 18 and 60 years old who received the Ad26.COV2.S COVID-19 vaccine or a placebo. The CDR3 loop reads CASSQPSLAREQFF. The DNA reads TGTGCCAGCAGCCAGCCTTCTCTAGCCAGGGAGCAGTTCTTC.